A single sample is the source of the 20 T cell receptor beta chains below, sequenced in a study of tumour-infiltrating T cells in Burkitt lymphoma. Generated by immunoSEQ multiplex PCR, the TCRdb table keeps only in-frame clones and is missing some. The sample holds around 45,000 clones, roughly 30% seen once. The sequencing sample was made of tumor tissue. All receptors derive from a human donor with Burkitt lymphoma.

The rearrangement uses TRBV5-1 and TRBJ2-3, with no clear D. Germline CDR1 SGHRS, CDR2 YFSETQ. The V gene lost 4 bases and the J gene lost 2 bases, with 5 bases spanning the gap. The CDR3 consists of 12 residues. CDR3 loop: CASSPDTDTQYF. CDR3 bases: TGCGCCAGCAGCCCAGACACAGATACGCAGTATTTT.

This clone turned up a few times. The genes are TRBV5-1 and TRBJ1-4; D is unresolved. Per germline, CDR1 SGHRS and CDR2 YFSETQ. Trimming stripped 1 base from V and 8 bases from J, with 12 bases between. The CDR3 runs to 14 residues. This CDR3 reads CASSLNTDQEKLFF. In nucleotides, the CDR3 is TGCGCCAGCAGCTTGAACACCGACCAAGAAAAACTGTTTTTT.

The J gene is TRBJ1-2, the V gene TRBV29-1; D possibly corresponds to TRBD1 (5 bases). Trimming took 7 bases from V and 3 from J, leaving 12 bases between them. Germline lookup yields CDR1 SQVTM and CDR2 ANQGSEA. The CDR3 spans 12 residues. The chain's CDR3 is CSAWGVDYGYTF. CDR3 coding DNA: TGCAGCGCCTGGGGGGTAGACTATGGCTACACCTTC.

This clone occurred a few times. The J gene is TRBJ1-2, the V gene TRBV25-1; D is perhaps TRBD1 (6 bases). The V gene's germline CDR1 is MGHDK and CDR2 SYGVNS. V dropped 3 bases and J dropped 3 bases, with 17 bases sitting between them. This CDR3 has 16 amino acids. DNA of the CDR3: TGTGCCAGCAGTGATGTCGGTGGGGGGGGCTACTATGGCTACACCTTC. Its translation is CASSDVGGGGYYGYTF.

This clone has only a few counts. V is TRBV25-1 and J is TRBJ1-1, with TRBD1 matching over 9 bases. The J segment lost 5 bases and the V segment lost 6 bases, leaving 7 bases of the junction unmatched. The germline V gene has CDR1 MGHDK and CDR2 SYGVNS. CDR3 length equals 14 residues. CDR3: CASRETGGGTEAFF. CDR3 nucleotide sequence: TGTGCCAGCAGGGAAACAGGGGGCGGAACTGAAGCTTTCTTT.

The chain links TRBV19 to TRBJ1-1; a possible D gene is TRBD1 (6 bases). Trimming cost V 2 bases and J 1 base, with 14 bases left between them. Germline CDR1 reads LNHDA; CDR2 reads SQIVND (reference sequence). The CDR3 runs 16 residues. Here the CDR3 reads CASSINREAGNTEAFF. The CDR3, as DNA: TGTGCCAGTAGTATAAACAGGGAGGCGGGGAACACTGAAGCTTTCTTT. Using reference TRBV19 and TRBJ1-1 for the parts outside the CDR3, the full variable domain is DGGITQSPKYLFRKEGQNVTLSCEQNLNHDAMYWYRQDPGQGLRLIYYSQIVNDFQKGDIAEGYSVSREKKESFPLTVTSAQKNPTAFYLCASSINREAGNTEAFFGQGTRLTVV.

The chain couples TRBV21-1 to TRBJ2-7; the tabulated D call, TRBD2, remains unverified against the DNA. TRBV21-1 corresponds to a pseudogene. This CDR3 spans 12 amino acids. CDR3 bases: TGTGCCAGGGGGGATCGCGGGAACGAGCAGTACTTC. This gives the protein CARGDRGNEQYF.

The chain couples TRBV28 to TRBJ2-2, with D perhaps TRBD1 (5 bases). This CDR3 region has 13 residues. V was cut by 4 bases and J by 8 bases, with 11 bases left in between. The germline CDR1 and CDR2 sequences are MDHEN and SYDVKM. CDR3 DNA sequence: TGTGCCAGCAGTTCCAGGGTTCTAGGGGAGCTGTTTTTT. Its protein is CASSSRVLGELFF.

This clone was observed a few times. The rearrangement uses TRBV2 and TRBJ2-1; D ambiguous. There are 14 residues in the CDR3. Germline CDR1 reads SNHLY; CDR2 reads FYNNEI. Trimming left V 7 bases short and J 4 bases short, with 14 bases between. The CDR3 reads CASTEAPRYNEQFF. In nucleotides, the CDR3 is TGTGCCAGCACCGAGGCCCCCCGGTACAATGAGCAGTTCTTC.

The rearrangement joins TRBV2 to TRBJ2-1, with a weak D call TRBD1 (5 bases). V shed 7 bases and J shed 5 bases, with 12 bases lying between them. Germline V gene sequence: CDR1 SNHLY, CDR2 FYNNEI. CDR3 length: 13 residues. The CDR3 spells CASTEQAHNEQFF. The CDR3 DNA follows: TGTGCCAGCACCGAACAGGCGCACAATGAGCAGTTCTTC.

The chain carries TRBV9 and TRBJ2-7, with 7 bases identical to TRBD2. This CDR3 region has 15 residues. In germline, CDR1 is SGDLS, CDR2 YYNGEE. Germline trimming cut 4 bases from V and 5 bases from J; bases unmatched to any gene: 12. CDR3 in amino acids: CASSPISGTIHEQYF. CDR3 in DNA: TGTGCCAGCAGCCCCATTTCCGGGACTATCCACGAGCAGTACTTC.

In this sample, this clone turned up a few times. CDR3 in DNA: TGCGCCAGCAGCATACAGGGGCGTGCCACCGGGGAGCTGTTTTTT. It is translated as CASSIQGRATGELFF. The V call is TRBV5-1, the J call TRBJ2-2; 7 positions agree with TRBD1. CDR3 size: 15 residues. The V segment lost 4 bases and the J segment 4 bases; nucleotides outside the gene matches: 7. Germline CDR1 reads SGHRS; CDR2 reads YFSETQ. Together with reference TRBV5-1 and TRBJ2-2, the CDR3 gives the full variable domain: KAGVTQTPRYLIKTRGQQVTLSCSPISGHRSVSWYQQTPGQGLQFLFEYFSETQRNKGNFPGRFSGRQFSNSRSEMNVSTLELGDSALYLCASSIQGRATGELFFGEGSRLTVL.

The table lists this clone with a few counts. The V and J genes are TRBV18 and TRBJ1-1; TRBD1 might be the D (6 bases). Germline V lookup: CDR1 KGHSH, CDR2 LQKENI. The CDR3 has 14 amino acids. V lost 2 bases to trimming and J lost 0 bases, with 7 bases between them. The CDR3 region is CASSPGQMNTEAFF. DNA for the CDR3: TGTGCCAGCTCACCAGGACAGATGAACACTGAAGCTTTCTTT.

This clone was counted only a few times. This chain uses TRBV7-9 with TRBJ2-4; D remains ambiguous. V lost 2 bases, J lost 7 bases, and 12 bases lay in between. CDR3 length equals 14 residues. Germline lookup yields CDR1 SEHNR and CDR2 FQNEAQ (reference sequence). Written as DNA, the CDR3 is TGTGCCAGCAGCTTATACCAGGCCATGAACATTCAGTACTTC. Encoded protein: CASSLYQAMNIQYF.

V gene TRBV19 combines with J gene TRBJ1-1; D is uncertain. CDR1 is LNHDA, CDR2 SQIVND, per germline (reference sequence). V shed 10 bases and J shed 0 bases, with 15 bases lying between them. The CDR3 runs 14 residues. The CDR3 region has the DNA TGTGCCATCTGGGGAGGCCCCATGAACACTGAAGCTTTCTTT. Translation: CAIWGGPMNTEAFF. Full variable domain (rest looked up from reference TRBV19 and TRBJ1-1): DGGITQSPKYLFRKEGQNVTLSCEQNLNHDAMYWYRQDPGQGLRLIYYSQIVNDFQKGDIAEGYSVSREKKESFPLTVTSAQKNPTAFYLCAIWGGPMNTEAFFGQGTRLTVV.

The CDR3 sequence is CASNLQTGIRTEAFF. The CDR3 nucleotides read TGTGCCAGCAACCTACAGACAGGGATAAGGACTGAAGCTTTCTTT. The rearrangement links TRBV5-5 to TRBJ1-1; the match to TRBD1 covers 7 bases. V lost 6 bases and J lost 5; bases outside the gene matches: 13. Germline CDR1 is SGHKS and CDR2 is YYEKEE (reference sequence). This CDR3 comprises 15 residues. Drawing the rest from reference TRBV5-5 and TRBJ1-1, the complete variable domain is DAGVTQSPTHLIKTRGQQVTLRCSPISGHKSVSWYQQVLGQGPQFIFQYYEKEERGRGNFPDRFSARQFPNYSSELNVNALLLGDSALYLCASNLQTGIRTEAFFGQGTRLTVV.

The genes are TRBV14 and TRBJ2-5; D is possibly TRBD1 (6 bases). This CDR3 has 15 residues. Germline V gene lookup returns CDR1 SGHDN and CDR2 FVKESK. V was clipped by 4 bases and J by 5 bases, with 17 bases between them. The CDR3 sequence is CASSRGPSRGETQYF. The CDR3 nucleotides are TGTGCCAGCAGCCGAGGTCCCTCGAGGGGGGAGACCCAGTACTTC.

This chain links TRBV2 with TRBJ1-5; no definite D call. The V end lost 3 bases, the J end lost 4 bases, and 10 bases lay between the germline ends. Germline lookup yields CDR1 SNHLY and CDR2 FYNNEI. The CDR3 has 14 residues. The CDR3 DNA follows: TGTGCCAGCAGTGAGAGCACTGCAAATCAGCCCCAGCATTTT. It codes for CASSESTANQPQHF.

This clone was picked up a small number of times. The chain links TRBV27 to TRBJ2-7; D is undetermined. CDR3 length: 16 amino acids. Trimming cost V 6 bases and J 3 bases, with 21 bases left between them. The germline gives CDR1 MNHEY, CDR2 SMNVEV (reference sequence). CDR3 sequence: CASSSVVSPPLYEQYF. CDR3 bases: TGTGCCAGCAGCAGCGTTGTCAGCCCCCCCCTCTACGAGCAGTACTTC.

This clone has just a few counts. The chain has TRBV10-2 and TRBJ2-1, with TRBD2 as a possible D gene (6 bases). This CDR3 is built from 13 residues. Germline V CDR1 and CDR2: WSHSY, SAAADI. V was cut by 8 bases and J by 6 bases, with 14 bases left in between. Written as DNA, the CDR3 is TGCGCCAGCGCGGGGTCCGTCACCAATGAGCAGTTCTTC. Amino acids: CASAGSVTNEQFF.